This entry features one T cell receptor beta chain sequence. This sample is part of a study of control samples from healthy donors and cancer patients. TCRdb's table, derived via immunoSEQ multiplex PCR, lists solely in-frame clones and lacks some. The table lists tens of thousands of clones, approximately 89% of them singletons. V was shortened by 2 bases and J by 5 bases, with 10 bases between the two germline ends. The CDR3 length is 13 residues. CDR1 is MGHDK and CDR2 is SYGVNS in the germline V gene. This receptor was obtained from a woman between 25 and 40 years old in good health. Material: blood. This rearrangement joins TRBV25-1 to TRBJ2-7, with TRBD1 as a possible D gene (5 bases). This CDR3 is CASSEPGLHEQYF. The CDR3 bases are TGTGCCAGCAGTGAACCAGGGCTCCACGAGCAGTACTTC.